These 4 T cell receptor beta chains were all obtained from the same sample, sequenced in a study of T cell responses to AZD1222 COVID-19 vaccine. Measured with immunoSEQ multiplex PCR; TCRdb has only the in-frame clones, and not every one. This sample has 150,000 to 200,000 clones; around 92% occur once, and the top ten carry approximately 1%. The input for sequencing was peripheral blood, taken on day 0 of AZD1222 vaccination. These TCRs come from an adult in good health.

CDR3 region: CASSYAWDTGELFF. The CDR3 coding sequence is TGTGCCAGCAGTTACGCCTGGGACACCGGGGAGCTGTTTTTT. J is TRBJ2-2 and V is TRBV6-2 or TRBV6-3; unclear D gene. The CDR3 sequence is 14 residues long. Germline-derived CDR1 and CDR2 are MNHEY and SVGEGT. V was cut by 2 bases and J by 3 bases, with 7 bases left in between.

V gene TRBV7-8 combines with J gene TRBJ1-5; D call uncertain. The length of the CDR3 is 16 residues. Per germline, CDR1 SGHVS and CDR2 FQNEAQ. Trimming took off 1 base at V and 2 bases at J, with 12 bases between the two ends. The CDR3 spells CASSLVRTIGNQPQHF. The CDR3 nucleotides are TGTGCCAGCAGCTTAGTCAGGACTATCGGCAATCAGCCCCAGCATTTT.

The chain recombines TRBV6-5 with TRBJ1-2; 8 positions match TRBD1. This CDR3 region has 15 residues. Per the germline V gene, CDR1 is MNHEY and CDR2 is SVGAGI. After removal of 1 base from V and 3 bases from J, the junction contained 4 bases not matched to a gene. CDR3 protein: CASSYFGQGYYGYTF. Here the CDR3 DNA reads TGTGCCAGCAGTTACTTCGGACAGGGATACTATGGCTACACCTTC.

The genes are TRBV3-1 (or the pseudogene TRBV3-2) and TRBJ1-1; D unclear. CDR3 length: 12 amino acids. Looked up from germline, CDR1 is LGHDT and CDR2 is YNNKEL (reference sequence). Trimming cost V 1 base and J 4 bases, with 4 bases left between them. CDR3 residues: CASSQASTEAFF. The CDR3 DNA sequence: TGTGCCAGCAGCCAAGCCTCCACTGAAGCTTTCTTT.